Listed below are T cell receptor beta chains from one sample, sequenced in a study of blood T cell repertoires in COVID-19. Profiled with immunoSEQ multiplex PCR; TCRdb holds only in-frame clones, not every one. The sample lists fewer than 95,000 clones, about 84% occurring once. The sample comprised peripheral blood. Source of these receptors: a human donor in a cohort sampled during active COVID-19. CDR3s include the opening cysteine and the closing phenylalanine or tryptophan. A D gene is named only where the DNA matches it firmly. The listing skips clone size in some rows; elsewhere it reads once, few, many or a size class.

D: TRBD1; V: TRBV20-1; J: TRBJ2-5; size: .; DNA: TGCAGTGCTAGTGGACAGGGGGGAGAGACCCAGTACTTC; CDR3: CSASGQGGETQYF
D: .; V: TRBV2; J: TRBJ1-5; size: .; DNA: TGTGCCAGCAACTACGGCAGGGGCAATCAGCCCCAGCATTTT; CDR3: CASNYGRGNQPQHF
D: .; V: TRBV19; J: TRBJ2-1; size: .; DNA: TGTGCCAGTAGTATAAAGAGCTCCTACAATGAGCAGTTCTTC; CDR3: CASSIKSSYNEQFF
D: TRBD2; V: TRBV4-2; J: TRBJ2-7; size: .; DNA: TGTGCCAGCAGCCAAGATGGGACTAGCGCAACCTACGAGCAGTACTTC; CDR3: CASSQDGTSATYEQYF
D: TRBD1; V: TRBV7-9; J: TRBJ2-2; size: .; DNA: TGTGCCAGCAGCCCTAGGGGGCAGGGTAGCACCGGGGAGCTGTTTTTT; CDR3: CASSPRGQGSTGELFF
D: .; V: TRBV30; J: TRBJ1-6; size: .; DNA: TGTGCCTGGACCTTGGTCGCGGGCTTGAGGTCACCCCTCCACTTT; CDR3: CAWTLVAGLRSPLHF
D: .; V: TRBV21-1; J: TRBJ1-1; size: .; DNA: TGTGCCAGCAGCAAGGGGCAGGGTACGTCTGAAGCTTTCTTT; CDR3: CASSKGQGTSEAFF
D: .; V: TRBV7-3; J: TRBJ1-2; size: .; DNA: TGTGCCAGCAGCTTAACGAATTCGGAGGGCTACACCTTC; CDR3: CASSLTNSEGYTF
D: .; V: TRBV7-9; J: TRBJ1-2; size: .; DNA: TGTGCCAGCAGCTTGACCGACGGAGTGAACTATGGCTACACCTTC; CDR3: CASSLTDGVNYGYTF
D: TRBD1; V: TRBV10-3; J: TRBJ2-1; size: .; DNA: TGTGCCATCAACCTGGACAGGGCCAATGAGCAGTTCTTC; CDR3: CAINLDRANEQFF
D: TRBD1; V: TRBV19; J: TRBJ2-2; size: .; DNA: TGTGCCAGTAGTAAGGGACAGGGAATAAACACCGGGGAGCTGTTTTTT; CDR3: CASSKGQGINTGELFF
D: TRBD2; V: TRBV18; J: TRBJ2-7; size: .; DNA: TGTGCCAGCTCACCCTGGCTAGCGGCGGACGAGCAGTACTTC; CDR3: CASSPWLAADEQYF
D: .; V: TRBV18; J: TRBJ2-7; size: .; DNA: TGTGCCAGCTCACCGTCGAGTCACTCCTACGAGCAGTACTTC; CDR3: CASSPSSHSYEQYF
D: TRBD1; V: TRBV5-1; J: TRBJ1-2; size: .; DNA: TGCGCCAGCAGCTTGGAAGGGGGCTCTGGCTACACCTTC; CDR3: CASSLEGGSGYTF
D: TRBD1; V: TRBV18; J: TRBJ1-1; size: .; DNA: TGTGCCAGCTCACCGGGACAGATAGGAAACACTGAAGCTTTCTTT; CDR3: CASSPGQIGNTEAFF
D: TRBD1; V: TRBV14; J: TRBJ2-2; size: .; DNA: TGTGCCAGCAGCTTACGGACAGGGCGCTCCGGGGAGCTGTTTTTT; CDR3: CASSLRTGRSGELFF
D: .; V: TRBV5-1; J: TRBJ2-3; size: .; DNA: TGCGCCAGCAGCTTGGAGTCAGGTCTCTTAGATTTAACAGATACGCAGTATTTT; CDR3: CASSLESGLLDLTDTQYF
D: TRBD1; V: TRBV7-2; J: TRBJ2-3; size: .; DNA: TGTGCCAGCAGCTTATGGCAGGGGGCGAGCTGGGATACGCAGTATTTT; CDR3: CASSLWQGASWDTQYF
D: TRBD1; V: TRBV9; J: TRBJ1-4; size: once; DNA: TGTGCCAGCAGCTTTGGACAGGGGACTAATGAAAAACTGTTTTTT; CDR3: CASSFGQGTNEKLFF
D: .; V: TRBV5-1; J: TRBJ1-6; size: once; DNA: TGCGCCAGCAGGGAGGAAGGTTCACCCCTCCACTTT; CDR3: CASREEGSPLHF
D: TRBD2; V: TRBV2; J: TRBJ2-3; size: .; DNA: TGTGCCAGCAGGGGACTAGCGGGGGGGCCGGGTACTGTCACAGATACGCAGTATTTT; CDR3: CASRGLAGGPGTVTDTQYF
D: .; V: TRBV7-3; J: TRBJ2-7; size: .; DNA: TGTGCCAGCAGCCCCCCATCCCGGAGGGTCCCCTCCTACGAGCAGTACTTC; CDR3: CASSPPSRRVPSYEQYF
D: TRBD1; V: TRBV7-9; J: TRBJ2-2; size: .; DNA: TGTGCCAGCAGCTCCCCCATCCCGGGACAGGGGACCGGGGAGCTGTTTTTT; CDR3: CASSSPIPGQGTGELFF